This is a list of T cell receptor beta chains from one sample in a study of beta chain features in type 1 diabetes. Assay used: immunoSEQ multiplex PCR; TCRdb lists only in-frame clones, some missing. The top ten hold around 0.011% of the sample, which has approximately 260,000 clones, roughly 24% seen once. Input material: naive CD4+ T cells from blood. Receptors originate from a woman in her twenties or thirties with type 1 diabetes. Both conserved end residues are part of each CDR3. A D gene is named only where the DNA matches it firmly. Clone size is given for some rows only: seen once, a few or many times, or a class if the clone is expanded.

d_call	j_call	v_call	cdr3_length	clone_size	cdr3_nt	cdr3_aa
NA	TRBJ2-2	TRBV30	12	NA	TGTGCCTGGAGTAACGGGATCGGGGAGCTGTTTTTT	CAWSNGIGELFF
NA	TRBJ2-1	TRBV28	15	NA	TGTGCCAGCAGTTTACCCCTCTTTGCGTACAATGAGCAGTTCTTC	CASSLPLFAYNEQFF
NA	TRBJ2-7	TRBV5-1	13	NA	TGCGCCAGCGGGCGGGACAGATCCTACGAGCAGTACTTC	CASGRDRSYEQYF
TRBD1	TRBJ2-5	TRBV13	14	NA	TGTGCCAGCAGCCCTACAGGGGGGCAAGAGACCCAGTACTTC	CASSPTGGQETQYF
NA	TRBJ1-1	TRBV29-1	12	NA	TGCAGCGTTGAGAGGGGGGGGACTGAAGCTTTCTTT	CSVERGGTEAFF
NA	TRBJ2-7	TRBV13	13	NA	TGTGCCAGCAGCTTAGGCCTAGATCTCGAGCAGTACTTC	CASSLGLDLEQYF
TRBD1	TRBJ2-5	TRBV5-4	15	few	TGTGCCAGCAGCTGGGCCGGGACAGGGCTTAAGACCCAGTACTTC	CASSWAGTGLKTQYF
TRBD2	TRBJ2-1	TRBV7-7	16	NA	TGTGCTAGCAGCTTAGGTAGTAGCGGGAGCTTCAATGAGCAGTTCTTC	CASSLGSSGSFNEQFF
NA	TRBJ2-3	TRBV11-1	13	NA	TGTGCCAGCAGCTTGGACTTCGTAGATACGCAGTATTTT	CASSLDFVDTQYF
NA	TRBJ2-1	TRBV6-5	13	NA	TGTGCCAGCAGAAGGGGACTGCCAGATGAGCAGTTCTTC	CASRRGLPDEQFF
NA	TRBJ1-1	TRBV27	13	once	TGTGCCAGCAGTTTAGGGGGGGGAACTGAAGCTTTCTTT	CASSLGGGTEAFF
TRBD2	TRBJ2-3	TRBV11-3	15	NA	TGTGCCAGCAGCTTAGATCAGAGTAGCGGGAGGGCCGAGTATTTT	CASSLDQSSGRAEYF
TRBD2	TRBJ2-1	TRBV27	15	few	TGTGCCAGCAGTCGCCCCACTAGCGGATACAATGAGCAGTTCTTC	CASSRPTSGYNEQFF
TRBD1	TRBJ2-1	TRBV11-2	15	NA	TGTGCCAGCAGCCCCCTGAGGGACAGGGCTAGTGAGCAGTTCTTC	CASSPLRDRASEQFF
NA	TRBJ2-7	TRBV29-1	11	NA	TGCAGCGTTGGGCTAGCAAACGAGCAGTACTTC	CSVGLANEQYF
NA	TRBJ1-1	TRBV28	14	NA	TGTGCCAGCAGTCGGACGGCGGGGAACACTGAAGCTTTCTTT	CASSRTAGNTEAFF
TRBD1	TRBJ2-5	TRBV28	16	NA	TGTGCCAGCAGTCGTCTTAGGACAGGAGGAAGAGAGACCCAGTACTTC	CASSRLRTGGRETQYF
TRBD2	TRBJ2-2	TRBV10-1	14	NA	TGCGCCAGCAGTGAACTTCTAGCGGCCGGGGAGCTGTTTTTT	CASSELLAAGELFF